The source of this T cell receptor beta chain is a study of T cells in localized non-small cell lung cancer. The study's findings and limits: Within adjacent lung there appeared a median roughly 60 of the top 100 tumor clones. There was higher T cell clonality in uninvolved adjacent lung than in tumor, and it was highest there.

Concerning this clone itself: As yet, its antigen is unknown.

The assay was immunoSEQ multiplex PCR, and TCRdb's table has in-frame clones only and misses some. The sample lists fewer than 13,000 clones, about 85% seen once, with 8.5% to 10% in the top ten. J gave up 4 bases and V 4 bases, and 8 bases lay outside the gene matches. CDR1 is SGHNT and CDR2 is YYREEE in the germline V gene (reference sequence). The CDR3 is 15 residues long. This TCR came from a male donor aged 60 or over with stage III lung adenocarcinoma. The sequencing here drew on peripheral blood, taken before any cancer treatment. The chain carries TRBV5-4 and TRBJ1-5; 7 bases map to TRBD1. CDR3 amino acids: CASSPTGQSNQPQHF. The DNA of the CDR3 is TGTGCCAGCAGCCCCACGGGACAGTCTAATCAGCCCCAGCATTTT.